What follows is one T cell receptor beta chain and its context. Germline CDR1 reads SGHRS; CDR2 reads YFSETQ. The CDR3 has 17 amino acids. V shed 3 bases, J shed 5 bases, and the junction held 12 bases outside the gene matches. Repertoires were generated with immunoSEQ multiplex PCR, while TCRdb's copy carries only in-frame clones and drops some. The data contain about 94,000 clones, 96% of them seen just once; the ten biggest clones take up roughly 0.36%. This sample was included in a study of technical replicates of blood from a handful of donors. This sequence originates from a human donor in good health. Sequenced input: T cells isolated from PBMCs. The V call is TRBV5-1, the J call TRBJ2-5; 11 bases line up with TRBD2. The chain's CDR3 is CASSSLAGGWKAETQYF. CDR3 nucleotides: TGCGCCAGCAGCTCCCTAGCGGGAGGTTGGAAGGCGGAGACCCAGTACTTC.